One and the same sample provided the 28 T cell receptor beta chains below, sequenced in a study of blood T cell repertoires in COVID-19. Assay used: immunoSEQ multiplex PCR; TCRdb lists only in-frame clones, some missing. The table shows about 15,000 clones, with 60% to 80% occurring only once. Sequenced material: peripheral blood. The receptors stem from a human donor in a cohort sampled during active COVID-19.

This clone was recorded a few times. The rearrangement joins TRBV27 to TRBJ2-5; TRBD2 aligns across 13 bases. CDR3 length: 16 amino acids. Trimming cost V 6 bases and J 5 bases; bases outside gene matches: 9. Looked up from germline, CDR1 is MNHEY and CDR2 is SMNVEV (reference sequence). CDR3 amino acids: CASSLTGTSGEETQYF. As DNA, the CDR3 is TGTGCCAGCAGCCTGACAGGGACTAGCGGGGAGGAGACCCAGTACTTC.

This clone was seen a handful of times. The chain joins TRBV2 to TRBJ1-3; TRBD1 matches at 8 bases. V lost 8 bases to trimming and J lost 2 bases; unmatched junction nucleotides: 8. Germline V CDR1 and CDR2: SNHLY, FYNNEI. This CDR3 is built from 15 residues. CDR3 nucleotides: TGTGCCAGCGTACTTACGACAGGGGCTGGAAACACCATATATTTT. Translated: CASVLTTGAGNTIYF.

The count of this clone is one. The rearrangement links TRBV6-1 to TRBJ2-7; D remains unclear. The CDR3 is 17 residues long. The germline V gene encodes CDR1 MNHNS and CDR2 SASEGT. V lost 1 base and J lost 1, with 17 bases in between. CDR3 sequence reads: CASSEVPPGFHSYEQYF. CDR3 nucleotide sequence: TGTGCCAGCAGTGAAGTGCCCCCAGGATTCCATTCCTACGAGCAGTACTTC.

This chain joins TRBV7-9 and TRBJ2-1, with D tentatively TRBD2 (5 bases). The CDR3 is 12 residues long. Trimming stripped 4 bases from V and 6 bases from J, with 7 bases between. Germline values: CDR1 SEHNR, CDR2 FQNEAQ (reference sequence). The CDR3 loop is CASSSDFNEQFF. In DNA, the CDR3 is TGTGCCAGCAGCTCGGACTTCAATGAGCAGTTCTTC.

The chain has TRBV5-1 and TRBJ2-3; no clear D. With 0 bases removed from V and 0 bases from J, the gap between germline ends came to 8 bases. The CDR3 totals 15 residues. Germline values: CDR1 SGHRS, CDR2 YFSETQ. The CDR3 nucleotides are TGCGCCAGCAGCTTGGCGGCTAGGAGCACAGATACGCAGTATTTT. Amino acids: CASSLAARSTDTQYF.

The V gene is TRBV6-4, the J gene TRBJ1-1, with D uncertain. The germline V gene encodes CDR1 MRHNA and CDR2 SNTAGT. The germline V and J ends were trimmed by 4 bases and 4 bases, with 16 bases remaining between them. This CDR3 has 15 amino acids. The CDR3 DNA is TGTGCCAGCAGTGCAGATCCAGTACCCCCCACTGAAGCTTTCTTT. It codes for CASSADPVPPTEAFF.

The J gene is TRBJ2-1, the V gene TRBV2; tentatively, D is TRBD2 (6 bases). Germline V CDR1 and CDR2: SNHLY, FYNNEI. Trimming pared 3 bases from V and 1 base from J, leaving 10 bases between. The CDR3 consists of 15 residues. The CDR3 sequence: CASSETGVSYNEQFF. CDR3 DNA sequence: TGTGCCAGCAGTGAGACGGGAGTTTCCTACAATGAGCAGTTCTTC.

With regard to this clone: A read error may produce the germline difference seen at one junction end. This chain joins TRBV5-6 and TRBJ2-7; D call uncertain. This CDR3 region has 11 residues. CDR1 SGHDT and CDR2 YYEEEE come from the germline V gene. The CDR3 region is CASSLDYDQTF. The CDR3 coding sequence is TGTGCCAGCAGCTTGGACTACGACCAAACCTTC.

The CDR3 DNA is TGTGCCAGCAGTTCGGGACAGGACCTCTCCTACGAGCAGTACTTC. Amino acid sequence: CASSSGQDLSYEQYF. The genes are TRBV28 and TRBJ2-7; TRBD1 matches at 8 bases. V was clipped by 4 bases and J by 0 bases; unmatched bases: 5. Germline CDR1 and CDR2: MDHEN and SYDVKM. This CDR3 is 15 amino acids long.

The chain has TRBV3-1 (or the pseudogene TRBV3-2) and TRBJ2-3; the match to TRBD1 covers 8 bases. Trimming at V came to 3 bases and at J to 3 bases, leaving 5 bases not matched to a gene. From germline, CDR1 is LGHDT and CDR2 YNNKEL (reference sequence). This CDR3 comprises 15 residues. Here the CDR3 reads CASSQVDRGTDTQYF. Here the CDR3 DNA reads TGTGCCAGCAGCCAGGTAGACAGGGGTACAGATACGCAGTATTTT.

The V gene is TRBV15, the J gene TRBJ2-1; D gene unclear. The germline V and J ends were trimmed by 3 bases and 0 bases, with 9 bases remaining between them. The germline gives CDR1 LNHNV, CDR2 YYDKDF (reference sequence). The CDR3 sequence is 15 residues long. The CDR3 region has the DNA TGTGCCACCAGCAGGAGCCGTACCTCCTACAATGAGCAGTTCTTC. Its protein product is CATSRSRTSYNEQFF.

The chain uses TRBV5-5 and TRBJ2-6; D not resolved. The V end lost 1 base, the J end lost 1 base, and 3 bases lay between the germline ends. CDR3 size: 14 residues. Germline-derived CDR1 and CDR2 are SGHKS and YYEKEE (reference sequence). The CDR3 DNA reads as TGTGCCAGCAGCTTGCTTTCTGGGGCCAACGTCCTGACTTTC. Its translation is CASSLLSGANVLTF.

The CDR3 coding sequence is TGTGCCATGGGGACAGGGGATTTTTATGGCTACACCTTC. This encodes CAMGTGDFYGYTF. The J gene is TRBJ1-2, the V gene TRBV10-3, with 10 bases aligning to TRBD1. CDR3 length: 13 residues. The germline CDR1 and CDR2 sequences are ENHRY and SYGVKD. Losses at the gene ends were 9 bases for V and 5 bases for J; bases not matched to a gene: 6.

This chain connects TRBV19 to TRBJ2-5; 11 bases map to TRBD2. The CDR3 is 15 residues long. The V and J ends lost 5 bases and 5 bases, in that order; junction bases with no gene match: 7. In germline, CDR1 is LNHDA, CDR2 SQIVND (reference sequence). Here the CDR3 reads CASSPLAGAVETQYF. The CDR3 DNA reads TGTGCCAGTAGTCCACTAGCGGGAGCGGTTGAGACCCAGTACTTC.

The chain joins TRBV5-1 to TRBJ1-1; no clear D. The germline V gene encodes CDR1 SGHRS and CDR2 YFSETQ. The CDR3 covers 14 residues. V was pared by 1 base and J by 2 bases, with 9 bases between. CDR3 residues: CASSLSEYNTEAFF. DNA of the CDR3: TGCGCCAGCAGCTTGTCCGAGTATAACACTGAAGCTTTCTTT.

The gene calls are TRBV20-1 and TRBJ2-5; perhaps TRBD2 as D (6 bases). The CDR3 consists of 15 residues. The germline gives CDR1 DFQATT, CDR2 SNEGSKA (reference sequence). The germline V and J ends were trimmed by 3 bases and 4 bases, with 18 bases remaining between them. CDR3 sequence reads: CSASSRWTNGETQYF. The DNA of the CDR3 is TGCAGTGCTAGTTCCCGCTGGACTAACGGAGAGACCCAGTACTTC.

V gene TRBV7-2 combines with J gene TRBJ2-7; TRBD1 matches 11 bases. Germline assignment: CDR1 SGHTA and CDR2 FQGNSA. This CDR3 comprises 13 residues. The V gene end was trimmed by 4 bases and the J gene end by 6 bases; junction bases not matched to a gene: 2. The CDR3 protein is CASSSDRGREQYF. DNA of the CDR3: TGTGCCAGCAGCTCGGACAGGGGGCGCGAGCAGTACTTC.

The genes are TRBV12-5 and TRBJ2-1, with D perhaps matching TRBD2 (6 bases). There are 13 residues in the CDR3. The V end was cut by 6 bases, the J end by 5 bases, with 11 bases between. CDR1 is LGHNT, CDR2 FRNRAP, per germline. CDR3 protein: CASGRGLHNEQFF. In DNA form, the CDR3 reads TGTGCTAGTGGCCGGGGACTCCACAATGAGCAGTTCTTC.

This chain connects TRBV19 to TRBJ1-5; D is perhaps TRBD1 (6 bases). The V gene's germline CDR1 is LNHDA and CDR2 SQIVND (reference sequence). The CDR3 consists of 13 residues. The V end lost 6 bases, the J end lost 4 bases, and 10 bases lay between the germline ends. CDR3 sequence (DNA): TGTGCCAGTAGCCAACAGGGAAATCAGCCCCAGCATTTT. Its translation is CASSQQGNQPQHF.

The chain is built from TRBV6-5 and TRBJ2-3, with a possible D match to TRBD2 (6 bases). The CDR3 covers 14 residues. V lost 6 bases and J lost 0, with 10 bases in between. CDR1 is MNHEY, CDR2 SVGAGI, per germline. This CDR3 reads CASRTLASTDTQYF. The CDR3 nucleotides are TGTGCCAGCAGAACCCTAGCGAGCACAGATACGCAGTATTTT.

This clone was observed once. V gene TRBV20-1 combines with J gene TRBJ2-3, with 8 bases fitting TRBD2. Germline lookup yields CDR1 DFQATT and CDR2 SNEGSKA (reference sequence). The length of the CDR3 is 15 residues. The J segment lost 2 bases and the V segment lost 3 bases, leaving 7 bases of the junction unmatched. Here the CDR3 reads CSASGGGSFTDTQYF. The CDR3 nucleotides are TGCAGTGCTAGTGGCGGGGGGAGCTTCACAGATACGCAGTATTTT.

This rearrangement joins TRBV6-4 to TRBJ1-1; no clear D gene. Per the germline V gene, CDR1 is MRHNA and CDR2 is SNTAGT. V lost 3 bases, J lost 0 bases, and 14 bases lay in between. This CDR3 has 16 residues. CDR3 in DNA: TGTGCCAGCAGTGATAGGGAGAGGAACATGAACACTGAAGCTTTCTTT. Protein: CASSDRERNMNTEAFF.

This chain connects TRBV5-1 to TRBJ1-2; 9 positions match TRBD1. The germline V gene encodes CDR1 SGHRS and CDR2 YFSETQ. V was pared by 4 bases and J by 4 bases, with 5 bases of the junction left unmatched. The CDR3 is 14 amino acids. CDR3 in DNA: TGCGCCAGCAGCCCGGGACAGGGTCTCTATGGCTACACCTTC. Residues: CASSPGQGLYGYTF.

This sequence joins TRBV20-1 and TRBJ1-5, with D unresolved. The ends were cut back, 6 bases at V and 9 bases at J, with 6 bases in the middle. The CDR3 consists of 9 residues. Per the germline V gene, CDR1 is DFQATT and CDR2 is SNEGSKA (reference sequence). The CDR3 nucleotides read TGCAGTGCCCCCTGGCCCCAGCATTTT. Protein sequence: CSAPWPQHF.

The chain joins TRBV25-1 to TRBJ1-1, with a tentative D call TRBD1 (6 bases). CDR1 MGHDK and CDR2 SYGVNS come from the germline V gene. This CDR3 is built from 14 residues. V lost 5 bases and J lost 4, with 14 bases in between. DNA for the CDR3: TGTGCCAGCAGTTACGCAGGGGCAGGCACTGAAGCTTTCTTT. This translates into CASSYAGAGTEAFF.

CDR3 residues: CASGAGASIRNTIYF. The CDR3 nucleotides read TGCGCCAGCGGGGCGGGGGCGAGTATTAGAAACACCATATATTTT. The chain employs TRBV10-1 and TRBJ1-3, with D maybe TRBD1 (6 bases). This CDR3 contains 15 residues. Per germline, CDR1 WNHNN and CDR2 SYGVQD (reference sequence). V was trimmed by 8 bases and J by 5 bases, leaving 19 bases between them.

The rearrangement uses TRBV19 and TRBJ1-6, with 9 nucleotides matching TRBD1. Germline trimming cut 4 bases from V and 8 bases from J; bases unmatched to any gene: 6. The CDR3 totals 15 residues. The V gene's germline CDR1 is LNHDA and CDR2 SQIVND (reference sequence). CDR3 DNA: TGTGCCAGTAGTACCTCCGGGACAGGGTATTCACCCCTCCACTTT. Protein sequence: CASSTSGTGYSPLHF.

V usage is TRBV6-5 and J usage is TRBJ2-7, with D unclear. Trimming took 6 bases from V and 4 from J, leaving 13 bases between them. This CDR3 is built from 13 residues. Germline V CDR1 and CDR2: MNHEY, SVGAGI. DNA of the CDR3: TGTGCCAGCAGCCTCAATACCGGGTACGAGCAGTACTTC. This codes for CASSLNTGYEQYF.